The 15 T cell receptor beta chains given below trace back to one sample, sequenced in a study of cytomegalovirus exposure and HLA in healthy donors. Amplification used 60 Vbeta primers and 13 Jbeta primers. The repertoire was sequenced with immunoSEQ multiplex PCR; TCRdb's copy has only in-frame clones and lacks some. The sample includes 85,000 to 100,000 clones, around four fifths of them seen just once. Source material: PBMCs. These TCRs come from a woman between 40 and 50 years old in good health and CMV-seropositive.

This sequence joins TRBV27 and TRBJ1-6; D is unresolved. CDR1 and CDR2 from the germline V gene are MNHEY and SMNVEV (reference sequence). V shed 3 bases and J shed 10 bases, with 13 bases lying between them. CDR3 length: 14 amino acids. CDR3 sequence (DNA): TGTGCCAGCAGTTTCGGAGGGATAGTCTCACCCCTCCACTTT. It codes for CASSFGGIVSPLHF.

The V call is TRBV7-3, the J call TRBJ2-1; D is perhaps TRBD2 (6 bases). The V end was cut by 0 bases, the J end by 4 bases, with 13 bases between. This CDR3 is 16 amino acids long. Germline V lookup: CDR1 SGHTA, CDR2 FQGTGA. DNA of the CDR3: TGTGCCAGCAGCTTAACTAGCGGCAATCCTTACAATGAGCAGTTCTTC. This codes for CASSLTSGNPYNEQFF.

V gene TRBV28 combines with J gene TRBJ2-3; 8 nucleotides agree with TRBD2. CDR1 is MDHEN and CDR2 is SYDVKM in the germline V gene. This CDR3 comprises 15 residues. V lost 1 base to trimming and J lost 5 bases; unmatched junction nucleotides: 5. CDR3 DNA: TGTGCCAGCAGTTTATCGGGACTAGTTATAGATACGCAGTATTTT. It specifies CASSLSGLVIDTQYF.

The rearrangement uses TRBV30 and TRBJ2-5; D is perhaps TRBD1 (6 bases). V was shortened by 1 base and J by 3 bases, with 9 bases between the two germline ends. Germline V gene lookup returns CDR1 GTSNPN and CDR2 SVGIG (reference sequence). The CDR3 runs 13 residues. The CDR3 spells CAWSERTEETQYF. The CDR3 nucleotides read TGTGCCTGGAGTGAAAGGACAGAAGAGACCCAGTACTTC.

The chain employs TRBV27 and TRBJ2-5, with 9 positions matching TRBD2. The V segment lost 3 bases and the J segment 4 bases; nucleotides outside the gene matches: 12. The CDR3 has 17 residues. The V gene's germline CDR1 is MNHEY and CDR2 SMNVEV (reference sequence). As DNA, the CDR3 is TGTGCCAGCAGTTTGTCCCCGACTAGCGGAGTGGGAGAGACCCAGTACTTC. Its protein product is CASSLSPTSGVGETQYF.

This sequence joins TRBV7-7 and TRBJ2-5; 7 positions agree with TRBD1. CDR3 length equals 14 residues. Germline V gives CDR1 SSHAT, CDR2 FNYEAQ (reference sequence). This CDR3 is CASAPGTDQETQYF. Here the CDR3 DNA reads TGTGCTAGCGCACCCGGGACAGATCAAGAGACCCAGTACTTC.

The chain couples TRBV4-1 to TRBJ2-1; 10 nucleotides align to TRBD2. CDR1 and CDR2 (germline): MGHRA, YSYEKL. V lost 2 bases to trimming and J lost 8 bases; unmatched junction nucleotides: 6. This CDR3 region has 15 residues. In DNA form, the CDR3 reads TGCGCCAGCAGCCAACTGGGACTAGCGTGGGATGAGCAGTTCTTC. Its translation is CASSQLGLAWDEQFF.

This clone appeared a single time. This chain uses TRBV2 with TRBJ2-5; D is unresolved. Germline V gene data show CDR1 as SNHLY and CDR2 as FYNNEI. This CDR3 contains 11 residues. Trimming cost V 6 bases and J 3 bases, with 5 bases left between them. The CDR3 sequence: CASSYKETQYF. CDR3 nucleotide sequence: TGTGCCAGCAGCTATAAAGAGACCCAGTACTTC. Complete variable domain (other parts from reference TRBV2 and TRBJ2-5): EPEVTQTPSHQVTQMGQEVILRCVPISNHLYFYWYRQILGQKVEFLVSFYNNEISEKSEIFDDQFSVERPDGSNFTLKIRSTKLEDSAMYFCASSYKETQYFGPGTRLLVL.

This clone showed up just a few times. The chain couples TRBV9 to TRBJ1-3, with D tentatively TRBD1 (6 bases). Between the trimmed V and J ends, which lost 2 bases and 0 bases, there was a span of 9 bases. The CDR3 is 15 residues long. Per germline, CDR1 SGDLS and CDR2 YYNGEE. Here the CDR3 reads CASSVTGGSGNTIYF. CDR3 in DNA: TGTGCCAGCAGCGTGACAGGCGGCTCTGGAAACACCATATATTTT.

This clone was picked up one time. V is TRBV2 and J is TRBJ2-7; D might be TRBD2 (5 bases). The length of the CDR3 is 16 residues. Looked up from germline, CDR1 is SNHLY and CDR2 is FYNNEI. Deletions cut 2 bases from V and 4 bases from J, with 18 bases between. CDR3 residues: CASSELALASTYEQYF. CDR3 DNA: TGTGCCAGCAGTGAACTCGCGCTAGCCTCCACTTACGAGCAGTACTTC.

The chain's CDR3 is CASKEKTGTSGRYF. In nucleotides, the CDR3 is TGTGCCAGCAAAGAAAAGACCGGTACTAGCGGGAGATACTTC. V usage is TRBV2 and J usage is TRBJ2-5; 11 bases align to TRBD2. Germline loops: CDR1 SNHLY, CDR2 FYNNEI. The CDR3 is 14 amino acids. Trimming at V came to 7 bases and at J to 14 bases, leaving 15 bases not matched to a gene. The full variable domain, in which reference TRBV2 and TRBJ2-5 provide the parts outside the CDR3, is EPEVTQTPSHQVTQMGQEVILRCVPISNHLYFYWYRQILGQKVEFLVSFYNNEISEKSEIFDDQFSVERPDGSNFTLKIRSTKLEDSAMYFCASKEKTGTSGRYFGPGTRLLVL.

The rearrangement joins TRBV7-9 to TRBJ1-2; D call uncertain. Germline V gene data show CDR1 as SEHNR and CDR2 as FQNEAQ (reference sequence). V was shortened by 7 bases and J by 3 bases, with 18 bases between the two germline ends. The CDR3 is 15 residues long. CDR3 sequence (DNA): TGTGCCAGCACCTTTGGGGAGATGGGTGACTATGGCTACACCTTC. It yields the protein CASTFGEMGDYGYTF.

This chain connects TRBV7-2 to TRBJ2-1, with a tentative D call TRBD1 (6 bases). Trimming pared 3 bases from V and 7 bases from J, leaving 13 bases between. The CDR3 runs 14 residues. Germline lookup yields CDR1 SGHTA and CDR2 FQGNSA. CDR3 protein: CASSFVRGINEQFF. DNA of the CDR3: TGTGCCAGCAGCTTTGTCAGGGGTATTAATGAGCAGTTCTTC.

This clone came up once. The chain couples TRBV5-1 to TRBJ2-7; TRBD2 agrees at 7 bases. The CDR3 loop spans 18 amino acids. J gave up 1 base and V 0 bases, and 13 bases lay outside the gene matches. The V gene's germline CDR1 is SGHRS and CDR2 YFSETQ. CDR3 coding DNA: TGCGCCAGCAGCTTGGCCGCGACGGGACTACACGATTCCTACGAGCAGTACTTC. Encoded protein: CASSLAATGLHDSYEQYF.

This clone appeared once. The chain employs TRBV5-1 and TRBJ2-5, with 10 positions matching TRBD1. The J segment lost 4 bases and the V segment lost 4 bases, leaving 4 bases of the junction unmatched. CDR1 SGHRS and CDR2 YFSETQ come from the germline V gene. This CDR3 spans 14 amino acids. DNA of the CDR3: TGCGCCAGCAGCGGCCGGGACAGGGGAGAGACCCAGTACTTC. As protein: CASSGRDRGETQYF.